The following is a TCR beta chain sequence with its context. CDR1 is LNHDA and CDR2 is SQIVND in the germline V gene (reference sequence). V shed 3 bases, J shed 2 bases, and the junction held 4 bases outside the gene matches. The CDR3 is 17 residues long. Some clones are missing from TCRdb's copy, which holds only in-frame ones; the method was immunoSEQ multiplex PCR. Here the sample spans 330,000 or so clones, roughly 70% being singletons. The donor population consisted of healthy HIV-negative adults with no recent acute infections or vaccinations. Nashville, Tennessee was home to all donors, each a Caucasian adult. Naive CD4+ cells were CD45RA-selected; the remaining cells were memory. This specimen comes from a study of shared clonotypes between healthy human individuals. Study as a whole: Each donor contributed plates that comprised three CD4 naive, three CD4 memory, two CD8 naive and one CD8 memory.

This sequence originates from a man in his thirties or forties in good health. The chain couples TRBV19 to TRBJ2-3; 14 bases are shared with TRBD2. Input material: memory CD4+ T cells sorted from blood. Subset defined: CD45RA-negative fraction. CDR3 residues: CASSMGLAGAFTDTQYF. For the CDR3, the DNA is TGTGCCAGTAGTATGGGACTAGCGGGAGCGTTCACAGATACGCAGTATTTT.